These T cell receptor beta chains were read from a single sample in a study of T-cell reconstitution after alpha-beta-depleted transplantation in children. A single record per CDR3 protein comes from TCRdb applying MiXCR to the PCR reads. The sample lists about 97,000 distinct CDR3 sequences, about 6% occurring once. Sequencing was performed on PBMCs, mostly from graft donor cells, taken 60 days after TCRalphabeta/CD19-depleted stem cell transplant. The receptor set was obtained from a female patient aged 2-10 years who had a stem cell transplant for Fanconi anemia, so the T cells may come from the graft donor. The CDR3 runs from the conserved cysteine through the conserved F or W. A D gene is named only where the DNA matches it firmly. The size field is filled for only some rows; it gives once, few, many or a size class.

cdr3_length	v_call	clone_size	j_call	d_call	cdr3_nt	cdr3_aa
13	TRBV5-6	many	TRBJ2-5	TRBD1	TGTGCCAGCACCCGGACAGGGGAAGAGACCCAGTACTTC	CASTRTGEETQYF
14	TRBV28	many	TRBJ2-5	.	TGTGCCAGCACCTCTTTAGGGCATCAAGAGACCCAGTACTTC	CASTSLGHQETQYF
15	TRBV3-1	many	TRBJ2-3	.	TGTGCCAGCAGCCATGGCCCGGGGGAGACAGATACGCAGTATTTT	CASSHGPGETDTQYF
16	TRBV7-3	many	TRBJ2-1	TRBD2	TGTGCCAGCAGCTCAAGGACTAGCGGGGGCTACAATGAGCAGTTCTTC	CASSSRTSGGYNEQFF
14	TRBV10-1	many	TRBJ2-1	.	TGCGCCAGCAGTACGGGCCCCCAGAACAATGAGCAGTTCTTC	CASSTGPQNNEQFF
14	TRBV7-8	.	TRBJ2-7	.	TGTGCCAGCAGCTCCCGGAGCGCTACCTACGAGCAGTACTTC	CASSSRSATYEQYF
16	TRBV6-5	few	TRBJ2-7	TRBD1	TGTGCCAGCAGTTCCTTCACGGGACAGGGGCCCTACGAGCAGTACTTC	CASSSFTGQGPYEQYF
13	TRBV20-1	many	TRBJ2-7	TRBD2	TGCAGTGCTACAAGCGGGGGAGAGGGTGAGCAGTACTTC	CSATSGGEGEQYF
18	TRBV12-3/TRBV12-4	.	TRBJ2-1	TRBD2	TGTGCCAGCAGTCCGGGACTAGCGGCTTCCCCTTCCTACAATGAGCAGTTCTTC	CASSPGLAASPSYNEQFF
15	TRBV7-2	many	TRBJ2-7	TRBD2	TGTGCCAGCAGCTTAGATAGTACTAGCGGGAGACGGCAGTACTTC	CASSLDSTSGRRQYF
16	TRBV25-1	many	TRBJ2-2	.	TGTGCCAGCAGTGCCCTAATAGGGACCAACACCGGGGAGCTGTTTTTT	CASSALIGTNTGELFF
13	TRBV5-6	.	TRBJ2-7	.	TGTGCCAGCAGCAAGACAGCCTCCTACGAGCAGTACTTC	CASSKTASYEQYF
15	TRBV11-3	.	TRBJ2-3	TRBD2	TGTGCCAGCAGCTCCCCAGCGGGGGGCACAGATACGCAGTATTTT	CASSSPAGGTDTQYF
10	TRBV6-1	many	TRBJ2-3	.	TGCGCTTTCCCGGCACCACAGTGGTATTTT	CAFPAPQWYF
16	TRBV7-3	.	TRBJ2-3	TRBD2	TGTGCCAGCAGCACTAGACTAGCGGGAGGGGCAGATACGCAGTATTTT	CASSTRLAGGADTQYF
13	TRBV7-9	few	TRBJ1-1	.	TGTGCCAGCAGCTTACTTGCTCCTCCCGAAGCTTTCTTT	CASSLLAPPEAFF
15	TRBV3-1	many	TRBJ2-7	.	TGTGCCAGCAGCCTCAATAGCGACAGTTGGAACGAGCAGTACTTC	CASSLNSDSWNEQYF
15	TRBV5-1	many	TRBJ2-3	.	TGCGCCAGCAGCTTGGATACTAGGGGACCAGATACGCAGTATTTT	CASSLDTRGPDTQYF
15	TRBV18	.	TRBJ2-4	TRBD1	TGTGCCAGCTCACCACCCCGGACAGGGAAAAACATTCAGTACTTC	CASSPPRTGKNIQYF
20	TRBV12-3/TRBV12-4	many	TRBJ2-3	.	TGTGCCAGCAGTTTCTTCTCGCGCAGGGTTGCGGGGTATAGCACAGATACGCAGTATTTT	CASSFFSRRVAGYSTDTQYF
12	TRBV20-1	.	TRBJ1-2	.	TGCAGTGCTAGCGGGGAGAACTATGGCTACACCTTC	CSASGENYGYTF
11	TRBV20-1	.	TRBJ1-2	.	TGCAGTGCTAGAACAGACTATGGCTACACCTTC	CSARTDYGYTF
17	TRBV6-5	few	TRBJ1-1	.	TGTGCCAGCAGTTACTCGATCAGGGGTCTGATTAGCACTGAAGCTTTCTTT	CASSYSIRGLISTEAFF
15	TRBV2	many	TRBJ2-3	TRBD2	TGTGCCAGCCACCTGGGACTAGCGGTCACAGATACGCAGTATTTT	CASHLGLAVTDTQYF
14	TRBV12-3/TRBV12-4	many	TRBJ2-1	TRBD1	TGTGCCAGCAGTTTCGGGACAGCGTACAATGAGCAGTTCTTC	CASSFGTAYNEQFF